This T cell receptor (beta chain) was identified during a study of T cell responses to AZD1222 COVID-19 vaccine. Profiled with immunoSEQ multiplex PCR; TCRdb holds only in-frame clones, not every one. The sample has around 180,000 clones; 88% are singletons. Study-level results: Seropositivity was recorded at baseline in only 6 or 7 AZD1222 recipients. Mostly white British, mostly female donors; authors suggested clonal diversity may be underestimated.

Germline V gene lookup returns CDR1 SGHTS and CDR2 YDEGEE. The V and J ends lost 4 bases and 0 bases, in that order; junction bases with no gene match: 6. CDR3 size: 16 residues. As for this clone: Its antigen is not known.

This sequence originates from an adult in good health. The chain recombines TRBV5-8 with TRBJ1-4, with 7 nucleotides matching TRBD1. The input for sequencing was peripheral blood, taken on day 0 of AZD1222 vaccination. The CDR3, as DNA: TGTGCCAGCAGCACGGGACAGTTAGCAACTAATGAAAAACTGTTTTTT. This gives the protein CASSTGQLATNEKLFF.